These T cell receptor beta chains were read from a single sample in a study of T cell repertoires in cytomegalovirus infection. For these receptors, no antigen is known. From the reads, TCRdb called clonotypes with MiXCR, one entry per CDR3 protein. The data show 49,000 or so distinct CDR3 sequences, around 18% seen once. The sample in question was CD8+ T cells from cultured PBMCs, obtained from culture after CMV antigen stimulation. The receptors here all came from a human donor in good health (CMV status not recorded). Some clones in this sample may be carry-over from other donors' samples. CDR3s include the opening cysteine and the closing phenylalanine or tryptophan. Each record gives: CDR3 protein, CDR3 DNA, J gene, clone size, V gene, D gene. D genes are given only for firm matches. Rows may omit the clone size; those that give it use once, few, many or a size class.

cdr3_aa: CASSKRRDPDRDIQYF
cdr3_nt: TGTGCCAGCAGCAAACGCCGGGACCCGGACAGGGACATTCAGTACTTC
j_call: TRBJ2-4
clone_size: few
v_call: TRBV7-4
d_call: TRBD1

cdr3_aa: CASSLDSKGGTEAFF
cdr3_nt: TGCGCCAGCAGCTTGGACTCCAAGGGAGGGACTGAAGCTTTCTTT
j_call: TRBJ1-1
clone_size: few
v_call: TRBV5-1
d_call: .

cdr3_aa: CASSQTGGRETQYF
cdr3_nt: TGCGCCAGCAGCCAAACAGGGGGCAGGGAGACCCAGTACTTC
j_call: TRBJ2-5
clone_size: many
v_call: TRBV4-3
d_call: TRBD1

cdr3_aa: CASSDSSGYTF
cdr3_nt: TGTGCCAGCAGCGACTCTAGCGGCTACACCTTC
j_call: TRBJ1-2
clone_size: many
v_call: TRBV6-1
d_call: .

cdr3_aa: CSATPTGRPYNEQFF
cdr3_nt: TGCAGTGCTACTCCGACAGGGCGTCCCTACAATGAGCAGTTCTTC
j_call: TRBJ2-1
clone_size: few
v_call: TRBV20-1
d_call: TRBD1

cdr3_aa: CASSPPGGNQPQHF
cdr3_nt: TGTGCCAGCAGCCCCCCAGGGGGGAATCAGCCCCAGCATTTT
j_call: TRBJ1-5
clone_size: many
v_call: TRBV12-3/TRBV12-4
d_call: TRBD1

cdr3_aa: CASSWTGDGETQYF
cdr3_nt: TGTGCCAGCAGTTGGACGGGGGATGGGGAGACCCAGTACTTC
j_call: TRBJ2-5
clone_size: many
v_call: TRBV2
d_call: .

cdr3_aa: CATTSGSSYEQYF
cdr3_nt: TGTGCCACCACGAGCGGCAGCTCCTACGAGCAGTACTTC
j_call: TRBJ2-7
clone_size: few
v_call: TRBV15
d_call: .

cdr3_aa: CASSPNIQITTEAFF
cdr3_nt: TGTGCCAGCAGTCCCAACATACAAATCACCACTGAAGCTTTCTTT
j_call: TRBJ1-1
clone_size: few
v_call: TRBV6-1
d_call: .

cdr3_aa: CASSQEKQIYEQYF
cdr3_nt: TGCGCCAGCAGCCAAGAAAAGCAGATCTACGAGCAGTACTTC
j_call: TRBJ2-7
clone_size: few
v_call: TRBV4-1
d_call: .

cdr3_aa: CASSLDRVVAGGYDEQFF
cdr3_nt: TGTGCCAGCAGCTTAGACCGTGTCGTAGCGGGGGGTTATGATGAGCAGTTCTTC
j_call: TRBJ2-1
clone_size: many
v_call: TRBV7-2
d_call: TRBD2

cdr3_aa: CASTGGESSYEQYF
cdr3_nt: TGTGCCAGTACAGGGGGCGAGAGCTCCTACGAGCAGTACTTC
j_call: TRBJ2-7
clone_size: few
v_call: TRBV19
d_call: TRBD1

cdr3_aa: CASSVTANTDTQYF
cdr3_nt: TGTGCCAGCAGCGTGACAGCTAACACAGATACGCAGTATTTT
j_call: TRBJ2-3
clone_size: few
v_call: TRBV6-2/TRBV6-3
d_call: .

cdr3_aa: CASSETSGRDYEQYF
cdr3_nt: TGTGCCAGCAGCGAGACTAGCGGGAGGGACTACGAGCAGTACTTC
j_call: TRBJ2-7
clone_size: .
v_call: TRBV9
d_call: TRBD2

cdr3_aa: CASSPAYNTEAFF
cdr3_nt: TGTGCCAGCAGCCCTGCCTATAACACTGAAGCTTTCTTT
j_call: TRBJ1-1
clone_size: .
v_call: TRBV9
d_call: .

cdr3_aa: CASSQEVGRGVRDTQYF
cdr3_nt: TGCGCCAGCAGCCAAGAAGTAGGACGGGGAGTTCGAGATACGCAGTATTTT
j_call: TRBJ2-3
clone_size: many
v_call: TRBV4-1
d_call: .

cdr3_aa: CASSFWDSLTGELFF
cdr3_nt: TGTGCCAGCAGTTTCTGGGACTCCCTTACCGGGGAGCTGTTTTTT
j_call: TRBJ2-2
clone_size: many
v_call: TRBV28
d_call: .

cdr3_aa: CASGFSGAGQPQHF
cdr3_nt: TGTGCTAGTGGTTTTTCAGGGGCCGGTCAGCCCCAGCATTTT
j_call: TRBJ1-5
clone_size: .
v_call: TRBV12-5
d_call: .

cdr3_aa: CASSSPTGTSSYEQYF
cdr3_nt: TGTGCCAGCAGTTCCCCAACCGGGACATCGTCGTACGAGCAGTACTTC
j_call: TRBJ2-7
clone_size: many
v_call: TRBV7-2
d_call: .

cdr3_aa: CASSPGRLSYTF
cdr3_nt: TGTGCCAGCAGCCCGGGACGGCTAAGCTACACCTTC
j_call: TRBJ1-2
clone_size: many
v_call: TRBV11-2
d_call: .

cdr3_aa: CASSSTLPYSYNEQFF
cdr3_nt: TGTGCCAGCAGTTCGACCCTCCCCTACTCCTACAATGAGCAGTTCTTC
j_call: TRBJ2-1
clone_size: many
v_call: TRBV12-3/TRBV12-4
d_call: .

cdr3_aa: CASSFPPGDYEQYF
cdr3_nt: TGTGCCAGCAGTTTTCCCCCCGGGGACTACGAGCAGTACTTC
j_call: TRBJ2-7
clone_size: many
v_call: TRBV12-3/TRBV12-4
d_call: .

cdr3_aa: CASSVGVLRETQYF
cdr3_nt: TGTGCCAGCAGCGTAGGGGTATTGCGCGAGACCCAGTACTTC
j_call: TRBJ2-5
clone_size: once
v_call: TRBV9
d_call: .

cdr3_aa: CASSWTSGRVSAYEQYF
cdr3_nt: TGTGCCAGCAGCTGGACTAGCGGGAGGGTTAGCGCCTACGAGCAGTACTTC
j_call: TRBJ2-7
clone_size: .
v_call: TRBV5-6
d_call: TRBD2

cdr3_aa: CSVEKGAGELFF
cdr3_nt: TGCAGCGTTGAAAAGGGCGCCGGGGAGCTGTTTTTT
j_call: TRBJ2-2
clone_size: many
v_call: TRBV29-1
d_call: .

cdr3_aa: CASSQGPSTEAFF
cdr3_nt: TGTGCCAGCAGCCAAGGGCCTAGCACTGAAGCTTTCTTT
j_call: TRBJ1-1
clone_size: few
v_call: TRBV14
d_call: .

cdr3_aa: CASSEMREWETQYF
cdr3_nt: TGTGCCAGCAGTGAAATGCGGGAGTGGGAGACCCAGTACTTC
j_call: TRBJ2-5
clone_size: .
v_call: TRBV25-1
d_call: TRBD2

cdr3_aa: CASSYSGPPLNEQFF
cdr3_nt: TGTGCCAGCAGTTACTCCGGTCCCCCCCTCAATGAGCAGTTCTTC
j_call: TRBJ2-1
clone_size: few
v_call: TRBV6-5
d_call: .

cdr3_aa: CASNMAGVGYEQYF
cdr3_nt: TGCGCCAGCAATATGGCGGGAGTAGGCTACGAGCAGTACTTC
j_call: TRBJ2-7
clone_size: few
v_call: TRBV10-2
d_call: TRBD2

cdr3_aa: CASSETSGHYNEQFF
cdr3_nt: TGTGCCAGCAGCGAGACTAGCGGGCACTACAATGAGCAGTTCTTC
j_call: TRBJ2-1
clone_size: many
v_call: TRBV12-3/TRBV12-4
d_call: TRBD2

cdr3_aa: CGTCDFIRTGINEQFF
cdr3_nt: TGTGGCACCTGTGATTTTATTAGGACAGGGATCAATGAGCAGTTCTTC
j_call: TRBJ2-1
clone_size: .
v_call: TRBV24-1
d_call: TRBD1

cdr3_aa: CASSYSGSSYNEQFF
cdr3_nt: TGTGCCAGCAGTTACTCAGGCAGCTCCTACAATGAGCAGTTCTTC
j_call: TRBJ2-1
clone_size: few
v_call: TRBV6-2/TRBV6-3
d_call: .

cdr3_aa: CASSYRLLEGDTEAFF
cdr3_nt: TGTGCCAGCAGCTACCGATTGTTAGAGGGAGACACTGAAGCTTTCTTT
j_call: TRBJ1-1
clone_size: medium-sized
v_call: TRBV7-9
d_call: .

cdr3_aa: CSASGLADQETQYF
cdr3_nt: TGCAGTGCCTCCGGACTAGCGGACCAAGAGACCCAGTACTTC
j_call: TRBJ2-5
clone_size: few
v_call: TRBV20-1
d_call: TRBD2

cdr3_aa: CASRMTQGPEAFF
cdr3_nt: TGTGCCAGCAGGATGACACAGGGCCCTGAAGCTTTCTTT
j_call: TRBJ1-1
clone_size: many
v_call: TRBV12-3/TRBV12-4
d_call: .

cdr3_aa: CASSPGGGLAGGEQFF
cdr3_nt: TGTGCCAGCAGTCCCGGAGGGGGACTAGCGGGGGGCGAGCAGTTCTTC
j_call: TRBJ2-1
clone_size: many
v_call: TRBV27
d_call: TRBD2

cdr3_aa: CASSLAALGEGTEAFF
cdr3_nt: TGTGCCAGCAGCTTAGCCGCACTAGGAGAGGGCACTGAAGCTTTCTTT
j_call: TRBJ1-1
clone_size: many
v_call: TRBV5-5
d_call: .

cdr3_aa: CASSLGLAGVYQETQYF
cdr3_nt: TGCGCCAGCAGCTTGGGACTAGCGGGAGTATACCAAGAGACCCAGTACTTC
j_call: TRBJ2-5
clone_size: .
v_call: TRBV5-1
d_call: TRBD2

cdr3_aa: CASSLSGLTASYEQYF
cdr3_nt: TGTGCCAGCAGTTTATCGGGACTAACCGCTTCCTACGAGCAGTACTTC
j_call: TRBJ2-7
clone_size: .
v_call: TRBV27
d_call: TRBD2

cdr3_aa: CASLLAGGADTQYF
cdr3_nt: TGTGCCAGCTTACTAGCGGGGGGCGCAGATACGCAGTATTTT
j_call: TRBJ2-3
clone_size: .
v_call: TRBV28
d_call: TRBD2

cdr3_aa: CAISRTSADTQYF
cdr3_nt: TGTGCCATCAGCCGAACCAGCGCAGATACGCAGTATTTT
j_call: TRBJ2-3
clone_size: .
v_call: TRBV10-3
d_call: .

cdr3_aa: CASSQASGARNYEQYF
cdr3_nt: TGCGCCAGCAGCCAGGCTAGCGGGGCCCGCAACTACGAGCAGTACTTC
j_call: TRBJ2-7
clone_size: .
v_call: TRBV4-3
d_call: TRBD2

cdr3_aa: CASSPKYEQYF
cdr3_nt: TGTGCCAGTAGTCCCAAGTACGAGCAGTACTTC
j_call: TRBJ2-7
clone_size: many
v_call: TRBV19
d_call: .

cdr3_aa: CSVEDRDRGLETQYF
cdr3_nt: TGCAGCGTTGAAGATCGTGACAGGGGGCTCGAGACCCAGTACTTC
j_call: TRBJ2-5
clone_size: .
v_call: TRBV29-1
d_call: TRBD1

cdr3_aa: CASSLDAQGAFYNSPLHF
cdr3_nt: TGTGCCAGCAGTTTAGACGCACAGGGGGCTTTCTATAATTCACCCCTCCACTTT
j_call: TRBJ1-6
clone_size: .
v_call: TRBV12-3/TRBV12-4
d_call: TRBD1

cdr3_aa: CASRSTGLNSPLHF
cdr3_nt: TGTGCCAGCAGAAGTACAGGGTTAAATTCACCCCTCCACTTT
j_call: TRBJ1-6
clone_size: many
v_call: TRBV27
d_call: .

cdr3_aa: CASSPTGGNEQYF
cdr3_nt: TGTGCCAGCAGTCCTACAGGGGGAAACGAGCAGTACTTC
j_call: TRBJ2-7
clone_size: .
v_call: TRBV6-2/TRBV6-3
d_call: TRBD1

cdr3_aa: CASSLVRQGKLSDEKLFF
cdr3_nt: TGTGCCAGCAGCTTAGTCCGGCAGGGGAAATTAAGTGATGAAAAACTGTTTTTT
j_call: TRBJ1-4
clone_size: many
v_call: TRBV11-2
d_call: .

cdr3_aa: CASSFSRSSSYEQYF
cdr3_nt: TGTGCCAGCAGTTTTTCTCGTTCTAGCTCCTACGAGCAGTACTTC
j_call: TRBJ2-7
clone_size: .
v_call: TRBV12-3/TRBV12-4
d_call: .

cdr3_aa: CASSLATYGEKLFF
cdr3_nt: TGTGCCAGCAGCTTAGCCACTTATGGTGAAAAACTGTTTTTT
j_call: TRBJ1-4
clone_size: few
v_call: TRBV11-3
d_call: .

cdr3_aa: CASSSTWGQETQYF
cdr3_nt: TGTGCCAGCAGTTCAACTTGGGGGCAAGAGACCCAGTACTTC
j_call: TRBJ2-5
clone_size: few
v_call: TRBV5-8
d_call: .

cdr3_aa: CATSAGTVNTEAFF
cdr3_nt: TGTGCCACCAGCGCTGGGACAGTCAACACTGAAGCTTTCTTT
j_call: TRBJ1-1
clone_size: .
v_call: TRBV15
d_call: TRBD1

cdr3_aa: CASSFRAQRRNTEAFF
cdr3_nt: TGTGCCAGCAGCTTCAGAGCACAGAGGAGAAACACTGAAGCTTTCTTT
j_call: TRBJ1-1
clone_size: medium-sized
v_call: TRBV7-2
d_call: .

cdr3_aa: CASSLAGTENQPQHF
cdr3_nt: TGTGCCAGCAGCTTGGCCGGGACGGAGAATCAGCCCCAGCATTTT
j_call: TRBJ1-5
clone_size: many
v_call: TRBV11-2
d_call: .

cdr3_aa: CASSLRTSVRLGETQYF
cdr3_nt: TGTGCCAGCAGTCTTCGTACATCCGTTAGATTAGGGGAGACCCAGTACTTC
j_call: TRBJ2-5
clone_size: .
v_call: TRBV12-3/TRBV12-4
d_call: .

cdr3_aa: CASSQLPGGRSTDTQYF
cdr3_nt: TGCGCCAGCAGCCAACTCCCCGGGGGGCGTAGCACAGATACGCAGTATTTT
j_call: TRBJ2-3
clone_size: few
v_call: TRBV4-3
d_call: .

cdr3_aa: CASSLGRAYEQYF
cdr3_nt: TGTGCCAGCAGCCTCGGGAGGGCCTACGAGCAGTACTTC
j_call: TRBJ2-7
clone_size: once
v_call: TRBV3-1
d_call: TRBD2

cdr3_aa: CSVLGRGGANTEAFF
cdr3_nt: TGCAGCGTTTTAGGCAGGGGGGGTGCGAACACTGAAGCTTTCTTT
j_call: TRBJ1-1
clone_size: few
v_call: TRBV29-1
d_call: TRBD1